The 20 T cell receptor beta chains given below trace back to one sample, sequenced in a study of blood T cells in healthy people across ages. The second PCR ran about 6 to 12 cycles with a sample-barcoded 5' primer and J-beta primers. TCRdb redid the calling of the 5' RACE reads with MiXCR, one entry per CDR3 protein. The sample holds about 1.4 million distinct CDR3 sequences; 59% are singletons and the top ten take over 5.5%. Sequences were obtained from blood. These receptors were collected from a man between 18 and 35 years old in good health.

This clonotype was seen a few times. This sequence joins TRBV20-1 and TRBJ2-3; 9 nucleotides agree with TRBD1. This CDR3 region has 14 residues. Losses at the gene ends were 7 bases for V and 4 bases for J; bases not matched to a gene: 9. The germline CDR1 and CDR2 sequences are DFQATT and SNEGSKA (reference sequence). CDR3 DNA sequence: TGCAGTGGAAAGACAGGGGGTGAGGCAGATACGCAGTATTTT. Translation: CSGKTGGEADTQYF.

This chain's CDR3 is CATSFDPRNGYTF. As DNA, the CDR3 is TGTGCCACTTCATTTGACCCTAGGAATGGCTACACCTTC. This sequence joins TRBV2 and TRBJ1-2, with no clear D. V shed 10 bases and J shed 6 bases, with 18 bases lying between them. This CDR3 region has 13 residues. The germline V gene has CDR1 SNHLY and CDR2 FYNNEI. The complete variable domain, with remaining parts taken from reference TRBV2 and TRBJ1-2, reads EPEVTQTPSHQVTQMGQEVILRCVPISNHLYFYWYRQILGQKVEFLVSFYNNEISEKSEIFDDQFSVERPDGSNFTLKIRSTKLEDSAMYFCATSFDPRNGYTFGSGTRLTVV.

This clonotype has a handful of counts. The V gene is TRBV5-1, the J gene TRBJ2-7; 7 nucleotides align to TRBD2. V dropped 0 bases and J dropped 2; count of bases not matched to a gene: 5. Germline V gene sequence: CDR1 SGHRS, CDR2 YFSETQ. The CDR3 sequence is 15 residues long. Here the CDR3 DNA reads TGCGCCAGCAGCTTGGCTCTAGCGGACGCCTACGAGCAGTACTTC. Translated: CASSLALADAYEQYF.

The chain carries TRBV4-1 and TRBJ1-2; weak D call: TRBD1 (5 bases). This CDR3 region has 14 residues. The germline V gene has CDR1 MGHRA and CDR2 YSYEKL. Trimming stripped 1 base from V and 8 bases from J, with 14 bases between. In DNA form, the CDR3 reads TGCGCCAGCAGCCAAGCGGGACGCCGAGGGGGCTACACCTTC. This encodes CASSQAGRRGGYTF.

This clonotype was counted a few times. This chain joins TRBV10-3 and TRBJ2-7; a possible D gene is TRBD2 (6 bases). In germline, CDR1 is ENHRY, CDR2 SYGVKD. The CDR3 has 14 amino acids. V shed 2 bases and J shed 5 bases, with 13 bases lying between them. CDR3 nucleotide sequence: TGTGCCATCAGTGAGGGAGCTAGCGTAAACGAGCAGTACTTC. Protein sequence: CAISEGASVNEQYF.

The chain combines TRBV4-3 with TRBJ2-2, with a tentative D call TRBD1 (6 bases). CDR3 length equals 17 residues. Germline values: CDR1 LGHNA, CDR2 YSLEER. V was pared by 0 bases and J by 5 bases, with 16 bases between. The CDR3 sequence: CASSQDRTESKTGELFF. DNA of the CDR3: TGCGCCAGCAGCCAAGACCGGACAGAAAGTAAAACCGGGGAGCTGTTTTTT.

This chain connects TRBV27 to TRBJ2-7; 9 nucleotides align to TRBD1. Germline V gene lookup returns CDR1 MNHEY and CDR2 SMNVEV (reference sequence). This CDR3 has 14 amino acids. J gave up 3 bases and V 8 bases, and 8 bases lay outside the gene matches. The CDR3 bases are TGTGCCAGCCGCCGGGACAGGGAAGACTACGAGCAGTACTTC. Translated: CASRRDREDYEQYF.

The CDR3 reads CASNTRDSQREQYF. CDR3 DNA sequence: TGTGCCAGTAACACACGGGACTCTCAACGCGAGCAGTACTTC. The chain couples TRBV19 to TRBJ2-4; a weak D match, TRBD2 (6 bases). The better agreement between TRBJ2-7 and the DNA end casts doubt on the J call. This CDR3 spans 14 amino acids. Germline assignment: CDR1 LNHDA and CDR2 SQIVND (reference sequence).

This chain joins TRBV6-2 or TRBV6-3 and TRBJ1-2; D is perhaps TRBD1 (5 bases). The length of the CDR3 is 13 residues. Trimming stripped 7 bases from V and 2 bases from J, with 11 bases between. CDR1 is MNHEY, CDR2 SVGEGT, per germline. Written as DNA, the CDR3 is TGTGCCAGCAAGGGGACGGAGAACTATGGCTACACCTTC. Its protein is CASKGTENYGYTF.

The gene calls are TRBV6-1 and TRBJ2-7; 9 bases agree with TRBD1. The trim removed 5 bases at V and 3 bases at J, leaving 8 bases unmatched. CDR1 is MNHNS and CDR2 is SASEGT in the germline V gene. The length of the CDR3 is 15 residues. The CDR3 here is CASSNIPTGGYEQYF. DNA for the CDR3: TGTGCCAGCAGTAATATTCCGACAGGGGGCTACGAGCAGTACTTC.

The chain carries TRBV11-2 and TRBJ2-1, with TRBD2 as a possible D gene (7 bases). Between the trimmed V and J ends, which lost 4 bases and 6 bases, there was a span of 13 bases. The CDR3 extends over 14 amino acids. The V gene's germline CDR1 is SGHAT and CDR2 FQNNGV. For the CDR3, the DNA is TGTGCCAGCAGCTCGATGGGAGGGGGCAATGAGCAGTTCTTC. Residues: CASSSMGGGNEQFF.

This chain connects TRBV7-9 to TRBJ2-1; 9 bases match TRBD1. Germline CDR1 reads SEHNR; CDR2 reads FQNEAQ (reference sequence). This CDR3 is 18 amino acids long. The V and J ends lost 5 bases and 0 bases, in that order; junction bases with no gene match: 11. In DNA form, the CDR3 reads TGTGCCAGCAGCACCGGGACAGGGCCCTCGAGCTCCTACAATGAGCAGTTCTTC. It yields the protein CASSTGTGPSSSYNEQFF.

The rearrangement uses TRBV24-1 and TRBJ2-1; possible D gene TRBD2, 6 bases. This CDR3 contains 15 residues. Per the germline V gene, CDR1 is KGHDR and CDR2 is SFDVKD. The germline V and J ends were trimmed by 3 bases and 9 bases, with 17 bases remaining between them. The CDR3 nucleotides are TGTGCCACCAGTGATGCCACTAGAATGGGGGGTGAGCAGTTCTTC. Protein: CATSDATRMGGEQFF.

The chain is built from TRBV5-1 and TRBJ1-4; 10 bases map to TRBD1. There are 16 residues in the CDR3. Germline CDR1 reads SGHRS; CDR2 reads YFSETQ. V was clipped by 4 bases and J by 5 bases; unmatched bases: 8. CDR3 residues: CASSLRQGARNEKLFF. The CDR3 DNA reads as TGCGCCAGCAGCCTACGACAGGGGGCGAGAAATGAAAAACTGTTTTTT.

The V and J genes are TRBV27 and TRBJ2-1; D unclear. Germline V gene sequence: CDR1 MNHEY, CDR2 SMNVEV (reference sequence). V dropped 8 bases and J dropped 0 bases, with 8 bases sitting between them. The CDR3 is made up of 13 amino acids. The chain's CDR3 is CASGWSSYNEQFF. In DNA form, the CDR3 reads TGTGCCAGCGGATGGAGCTCCTACAATGAGCAGTTCTTC.

This sequence joins TRBV27 and TRBJ1-4, with 8 bases lining up with TRBD1. Germline V gene lookup returns CDR1 MNHEY and CDR2 SMNVEV (reference sequence). The CDR3 runs 18 residues. With 4 bases clipped from V and 3 bases from J, the junction kept 13 bases outside the gene matches. In nucleotides, the CDR3 is TGTGCCAGCAGTTCATCCCGGACAGGGTTTCGACCTAATGAAAAACTGTTTTTT. This sequence encodes CASSSSRTGFRPNEKLFF.

The CDR3 DNA follows: TGTGCCAGCAGTTATACTAGCGGACCATCCTACAATGAGCAGTTCTTC. It encodes CASSYTSGPSYNEQFF. The gene calls are TRBV6-6 and TRBJ2-1, with 8 bases identical to TRBD2. V trimming: 3 bases; J trimming: 1 base; junction bases outside the gene matches: 5. The CDR3 sequence is 16 residues long. Germline CDR1 reads MNHNY; CDR2 reads SVGAGI (reference sequence).

This clonotype was detected a few times. This chain uses TRBV27 with TRBJ2-4; D not resolved. Trimming removed 0 bases at V and 11 bases at J, with 20 bases between. CDR3 length: 16 amino acids. The germline V gene has CDR1 MNHEY and CDR2 SMNVEV (reference sequence). The CDR3 region is CASSLSVGFQSQLQYF. As DNA, the CDR3 is TGTGCCAGCAGTTTATCGGTAGGCTTTCAGAGCCAGCTTCAGTACTTC.

V is TRBV11-1 and J is TRBJ2-1, with 10 positions matching TRBD1. After removal of 5 bases from V and 2 bases from J, the junction contained 3 bases not matched to a gene. CDR1 is SGHAT and CDR2 is FQDESV in the germline V gene (reference sequence). This CDR3 region has 15 residues. The CDR3 nucleotides are TGTGCCAGCAGCACCGGGACAGGGGCCTACAATGAGCAGTTCTTC. As protein: CASSTGTGAYNEQFF.

The gene calls are TRBV10-2 and TRBJ2-2; D gene uncertain. The CDR3 has 13 amino acids. V lost 4 bases and J lost 4, with 7 bases in between. CDR1 is WSHSY, CDR2 SAAADI, per germline. The CDR3: CASSARFTGELFF. The CDR3, as DNA: TGCGCCAGCAGTGCAAGGTTCACCGGGGAGCTGTTTTTT.